The source of this TCR beta chain is a study of CD8 T cells in Susac syndrome. A quantity of about 0.45 to 1 ug RNA underwent reverse transcription using random hexamers. TCRdb used MiXCR to reprocess the immunoSEQ multiplex PCR reads, holding one entry per CDR3 protein. The sample includes about 180,000 distinct CDR3 sequences, 95% of them seen just once. In germline, CDR1 is SGHTA, CDR2 FQGNSA. The CDR3 length is 14 residues. V lost 6 bases and J lost 5; bases outside the gene matches: 3. The J gene is TRBJ2-3, the V gene TRBV7-2; TRBD2 agrees at 12 bases. The TCR originated in a human donor with multiple sclerosis. The sequencing sample was made of CD8+ T cells from PBMCs. This chain's CDR3 is CASSLAGGIDTQYF. CDR3 DNA sequence: TGTGCCAGCAGTCTAGCGGGAGGGATAGATACGCAGTATTTT.